These 29 T cell receptor beta chains share one sample of origin, sequenced in a study of Ad26.COV2.S vaccination and SARS-CoV-2 variants. This sample's treatment: over 15 received Ad26.COV2.S at low or high dose, single or two shots; 5 received placebo; per-sample allocation not given. Sampling happened 63 days after the first vaccine or placebo injection. Profiled with immunoSEQ multiplex PCR; TCRdb holds only in-frame clones, not every one. The sample has fewer than 400,000 clones, 89% seen once. The sequenced sample was peripheral blood, obtained in a trial of Ad26.COV2.S vaccine versus placebo. All receptors derive from a person between 18 and 65 years old who received the Ad26.COV2.S COVID-19 vaccine or a placebo.

This sequence joins TRBV5-6 and TRBJ2-2, with 10 bases fitting TRBD2. Germline lookup yields CDR1 SGHDT and CDR2 YYEEEE. The CDR3 loop spans 16 amino acids. Trimming removed 0 bases from V and 4 bases from J; junction bases left unmatched: 3. CDR3 sequence (DNA): TGTGCCAGCAGCTTGGGAGGACTAGCGGTCACCGGGGAGCTGTTTTTT. Translation gives CASSLGGLAVTGELFF.

V and J are TRBV6-5 and TRBJ2-3, with D possibly TRBD1 on 5 matching bases. There are 16 residues in the CDR3. Germline V CDR1 and CDR2: MNHEY, SVGAGI. Between the trimmed V and J ends, which lost 0 bases and 2 bases, there was a span of 12 bases. CDR3 coding DNA: TGTGCCAGCAGTTACTCAGGGGTTAACCCCACAGATACGCAGTATTTT. It yields the protein CASSYSGVNPTDTQYF.

V usage is TRBV5-6 and J usage is TRBJ2-2; the D gene is possibly TRBD2 (7 bases). V dropped 5 bases and J dropped 4 bases, with 21 bases sitting between them. This CDR3 region has 17 residues. Germline V gene sequence: CDR1 SGHDT, CDR2 YYEEEE. The CDR3 DNA sequence: TGTGCCAGCAGGGAGACTCGGGGGGCGCGGGGCACCGGGGAGCTGTTTTTT. Amino acids: CASRETRGARGTGELFF.

V usage is TRBV19 and J usage is TRBJ2-7; possibly TRBD2 for D (7 bases). V was pared by 3 bases and J by 6 bases, with 9 bases between. The CDR3 spans 12 residues. Germline CDR1 LNHDA, CDR2 SQIVND (reference sequence). The CDR3 region has the DNA TGTGCCAGTAGTATCCGGGGGGCCGAGCAGTACTTC. Amino acid sequence: CASSIRGAEQYF.

This sequence joins TRBV5-6 and TRBJ2-7, with 12 nucleotides matching TRBD2. CDR1 is SGHDT, CDR2 YYEEEE, per germline. The trim removed 4 bases at V and 3 bases at J, leaving 2 bases unmatched. CDR3 length equals 14 residues. CDR3 sequence reads: CASSPSGRVYEQYF. DNA for the CDR3: TGTGCCAGCAGCCCTAGCGGGAGGGTCTACGAGCAGTACTTC.

The V call is TRBV30, the J call TRBJ2-7; TRBD1 matches at 10 bases. V trimming: 0 bases; J trimming: 3 bases; junction bases outside the gene matches: 5. This CDR3 is built from 15 residues. Germline CDR1 and CDR2: GTSNPN and SVGIG (reference sequence). The CDR3 loop reads CAWSVGTGAHYEQYF. CDR3 nucleotide sequence: TGTGCCTGGAGTGTGGGGACAGGGGCCCACTACGAGCAGTACTTC.

This clone came up a few times. Additional DNA sequences in this sample encode the identical CDR3. The chain has TRBV2 and TRBJ2-7; D unclear. The CDR3 is made up of 12 amino acids. V was shortened by 4 bases and J by 0 bases, with 4 bases between the two germline ends. Germline V gene lookup returns CDR1 SNHLY and CDR2 FYNNEI. The CDR3 DNA follows: TGTGCCAGCAGTGGGAGCTCCTACGAGCAGTACTTC. It encodes CASSGSSYEQYF.

The rearrangement links TRBV28 to TRBJ2-1; 7 positions agree with TRBD2. CDR3 length: 14 residues. Losses at the gene ends were 2 bases for V and 9 bases for J; bases not matched to a gene: 7. Per the germline V gene, CDR1 is MDHEN and CDR2 is SYDVKM. This CDR3 is CASSLRWGGFEQFF. The CDR3 nucleotides are TGTGCCAGCAGTTTAAGATGGGGGGGGTTTGAGCAGTTCTTC.

The rearrangement links TRBV27 to TRBJ1-5; D is perhaps TRBD1 (5 bases). Trimming removed 5 bases from V and 4 bases from J, with 9 bases in between. CDR3 length: 13 residues. CDR1 MNHEY and CDR2 SMNVEV come from the germline V gene (reference sequence). The CDR3 loop reads CASSRKGNQPQHF. The CDR3 region has the DNA TGTGCCAGCAGTCGAAAGGGGAATCAGCCCCAGCATTTT.

The chain recombines TRBV6-2 or TRBV6-3 with TRBJ2-2, with no clear D. Germline assignment: CDR1 MNHEY and CDR2 SVGEGT. V dropped 5 bases and J dropped 5 bases, with 15 bases sitting between them. The CDR3 length is 15 residues. CDR3 amino acids: CASSPDGVKTGELFF. The CDR3 bases are TGTGCCAGCAGTCCAGATGGGGTAAAGACCGGGGAGCTGTTTTTT.

The chain is built from TRBV15 and TRBJ2-1; D is possibly TRBD2 (5 bases). The CDR3 has 13 residues. Trimming removed 0 bases at V and 9 bases at J, with 9 bases between. Germline lookup yields CDR1 LNHNV and CDR2 YYDKDF (reference sequence). CDR3 DNA sequence: TGTGCCACCAGCAGAGATCTTAGCGCTGAGCAGTTCTTC. Translating it yields CATSRDLSAEQFF.

The chain recombines TRBV27 with TRBJ2-7; no reliable D call. V was cut by 5 bases and J by 7 bases, with 9 bases left in between. Germline loops: CDR1 MNHEY, CDR2 SMNVEV (reference sequence). This CDR3 is built from 11 residues. The CDR3 loop reads CASSLAGEQYF. The CDR3 bases are TGTGCCAGCAGTCTGGCAGGAGAGCAGTACTTC.

This clone was seen only once. The chain couples TRBV19 to TRBJ2-7, with TRBD1 matching 8 bases. The CDR3 is made up of 15 amino acids. In germline, CDR1 is LNHDA, CDR2 SQIVND (reference sequence). J was trimmed by 1 base and V by 1 base; bases with no gene match: 3. CDR3 nucleotide sequence: TGTGCCAGTAGTATAGGGGACAGGTTGTCCTACGAGCAGTACTTC. It translates to CASSIGDRLSYEQYF.

This chain links TRBV6-2 or TRBV6-3 with TRBJ2-5; 9 nucleotides line up with TRBD2. This CDR3 comprises 17 residues. The V gene end was trimmed by 2 bases and the J gene end by 5 bases; junction bases not matched to a gene: 12. Per germline, CDR1 MNHEY and CDR2 SVGEGT. This chain's CDR3 is CASSYIVLAGVEETQYF. In nucleotides, the CDR3 is TGTGCCAGCAGTTACATTGTCTTAGCGGGAGTGGAGGAGACCCAGTACTTC.

V and J are TRBV5-6 and TRBJ2-1; tentatively, D is TRBD2 (7 bases). This CDR3 contains 16 residues. Germline V gene sequence: CDR1 SGHDT, CDR2 YYEEEE. V was shortened by 3 bases and J by 0 bases, with 13 bases between the two germline ends. DNA of the CDR3: TGTGCCAGCAGCTCGAGGGGGAGGGGCTCCTACAATGAGCAGTTCTTC. Its protein product is CASSSRGRGSYNEQFF.

This chain uses TRBV28 with TRBJ1-6; maybe TRBD1 (5 bases). Trimming took off 11 bases at V and 7 bases at J, with 12 bases between the two ends. Germline lookup yields CDR1 MDHEN and CDR2 SYDVKM. The CDR3 totals 12 residues. The CDR3 coding sequence is TGTGCCGGCCAGGGAGGCAATTCACCCCTCCACTTT. The encoded protein is CAGQGGNSPLHF. Full variable domain (outside the CDR3, taken from reference TRBV28 and TRBJ1-6): DVKVTQSSRYLVKRTGEKVFLECVQDMDHENMFWYRQDPGLGLRLIYFSYDVKMKEKGDIPEGYSVSREKKERFSLILESASTNQTSMYLCAGQGGNSPLHFGNGTRLTVT.

The V and J genes are TRBV9 and TRBJ2-1; 7 bases match TRBD2. Germline V gives CDR1 SGDLS, CDR2 YYNGEE. Losses at the gene ends were 3 bases for V and 6 bases for J; bases not matched to a gene: 6. The CDR3 covers 14 residues. The CDR3 region has the DNA TGTGCCAGCAGCGCTAGCGGTCAAGCCAATGAGCAGTTCTTC. Translation gives CASSASGQANEQFF. The variable domain in full, with the rest retrieved from reference TRBV9 and TRBJ2-1, is DSGVTQTPKHLITATGQRVTLRCSPRSGDLSVYWYQQSLDQGLQFLIQYYNGEERAKGNILERFSAQQFPDLHSELNLSSLELGDSALYFCASSASGQANEQFFGPGTRLTVL.

The genes are TRBV27 and TRBJ2-7; possibly TRBD1 for D (5 bases). CDR1 and CDR2 from the germline V gene are MNHEY and SMNVEV (reference sequence). The CDR3 runs to 12 residues. Trimming shortened V by 2 bases and J by 5 bases, and 7 bases separated the two germline ends. This chain's CDR3 is CASSLIGDEQYF. DNA of the CDR3: TGTGCCAGCAGTTTAATAGGGGACGAGCAGTACTTC.

The chain carries TRBV28 and TRBJ1-3, with no clear D. CDR3 length equals 16 residues. Trimming left V 2 bases short and J 7 bases short, with 18 bases between. The V gene's germline CDR1 is MDHEN and CDR2 SYDVKM. CDR3 protein: CASSLRGGYISNTIYF. In DNA form, the CDR3 reads TGTGCCAGCAGTTTACGGGGAGGATATATTAGTAACACCATATATTTT.

This clone appeared once. This chain joins TRBV7-3 and TRBJ2-3; TRBD2 matches 11 bases. The CDR3 spans 19 residues. From germline, CDR1 is SGHTA and CDR2 FQGTGA. The junction had 20 bases not matched to a gene; V was cut back by 8 bases and J by 4 bases. The DNA of the CDR3 is TGTGCCAGCGGCCATTTTACTAGCGGGAGTGTGTTTGGCTCAGATACGCAGTATTTT. Translating it yields CASGHFTSGSVFGSDTQYF. The entire variable domain, with the rest obtained from reference TRBV7-3 and TRBJ2-3, is as follows: GAGVSQTPSNKVTEKGKYVELRCDPISGHTALYWYRQSLGQGPEFLIYFQGTGAADDSGLPNDRFFAVRPEGSVSTLKIQRTERGDSAVYLCASGHFTSGSVFGSDTQYFGPGTRLTVL.

The CDR3 bases are TGCGCCAGCAGCCAAGATTCCAGGGGGCTTACAACAGATACGCAGTATTTT. Translation: CASSQDSRGLTTDTQYF. This chain uses TRBV4-1 with TRBJ2-3; TRBD1 matches at 8 bases. The CDR3 totals 17 residues. The ends lost 0 bases at V and 3 bases at J; junction bases unmatched: 8. The germline CDR1 and CDR2 sequences are MGHRA and YSYEKL.

The J gene is TRBJ1-1, the V gene TRBV6-5; unclear D gene. CDR3 length equals 11 residues. The V gene lost 8 bases and the J gene lost 1 base, with 5 bases spanning the gap. CDR1 is MNHEY, CDR2 SVGAGI, per germline. CDR3: CASSGNTEAFF. The CDR3 DNA follows: TGTGCCAGCTCGGGGAACACTGAAGCTTTCTTT.

The chain joins TRBV7-3 to TRBJ1-4; D not resolved. V shed 1 base and J shed 8 bases, with 8 bases lying between them. This CDR3 region has 13 residues. Germline V gene lookup returns CDR1 SGHTA and CDR2 FQGTGA. CDR3 bases: TGTGCCAGCAGCTTAAAGCCGGGGGAAAAACTGTTTTTT. This codes for CASSLKPGEKLFF. The full variable domain, with the rest looked up from reference TRBV7-3 and TRBJ1-4, is GAGVSQTPSNKVTEKGKYVELRCDPISGHTALYWYRQSLGQGPEFLIYFQGTGAADDSGLPNDRFFAVRPEGSVSTLKIQRTERGDSAVYLCASSLKPGEKLFFGSGTQLSVL.

This clone was seen only once. The V and J genes are TRBV11-2 and TRBJ2-2; possibly TRBD2 for D (6 bases). Looked up from germline, CDR1 is SGHAT and CDR2 is FQNNGV. The CDR3 totals 15 residues. Trimming pared 5 bases from V and 3 bases from J, leaving 13 bases between. The CDR3 region is CASSTSRAHTGELFF. CDR3 DNA: TGTGCCAGCAGCACTAGCAGGGCCCACACCGGGGAGCTGTTTTTT.

This chain uses TRBV5-4 with TRBJ1-2; possible D gene TRBD1, 5 bases. This CDR3 has 15 residues. V lost 2 bases, J lost 6 bases, and 17 bases lay in between. Germline V CDR1 and CDR2: SGHNT, YYREEE (reference sequence). The CDR3 DNA is TGTGCCAGCAGCTTTCAGGCCGCGGGGGTCGATGGCTACACCTTC. Protein sequence: CASSFQAAGVDGYTF.

The CDR3 nucleotides are TGTGCCACCAGCAGAGACGGACTCCTCACCGGGGAGCTGTTTTTT. It yields the protein CATSRDGLLTGELFF. The chain employs TRBV15 and TRBJ2-2, with a tentative D call TRBD2 (5 bases). Germline V gives CDR1 LNHNV, CDR2 YYDKDF (reference sequence). The CDR3 length is 15 residues. Trimming stripped 0 bases from V and 4 bases from J, with 9 bases between.

This clone was detected a few times. The gene calls are TRBV11-3 and TRBJ2-7; D possibly corresponds to TRBD2 (5 bases). The CDR3 has 12 residues. The V end lost 8 bases, the J end lost 2 bases, and 10 bases lay between the germline ends. The germline gives CDR1 SGHNT, CDR2 YENEEA. The chain's CDR3 is CASGSGTYEQYF. The CDR3 region has the DNA TGTGCCAGCGGGAGCGGTACCTACGAGCAGTACTTC. The entire variable domain, with the rest obtained from reference TRBV11-3 and TRBJ2-7, is as follows: EAGVVQSPRYKIIEKKQPVAFWCNPISGHNTLYWYLQNLGQGPELLIRYENEEAVDDSQLPKDRFSAERLKGVDSTLKIQPAELGDSAVYLCASGSGTYEQYFGPGTRLTVT.

The chain carries TRBV27 and TRBJ2-2; a possible D gene is TRBD2 (5 bases). CDR3 length: 15 residues. In germline, CDR1 is MNHEY, CDR2 SMNVEV (reference sequence). The V gene lost 6 bases and the J gene lost 6 bases, with 17 bases spanning the gap. The CDR3 is CASRDAGKAAGELFF. The DNA of the CDR3 is TGTGCCAGCAGGGACGCGGGTAAAGCCGCCGGGGAGCTGTTTTTT.

This sequence joins TRBV6-5 and TRBJ2-3; a possible D gene is TRBD1 (6 bases). The CDR3 loop spans 15 amino acids. The ends were cut back, 6 bases at V and 2 bases at J, with 15 bases in the middle. Germline CDR1 and CDR2: MNHEY and SVGAGI. CDR3 in DNA: TGTGCCAGCAGCGACGGACAGACCATCACAGATACGCAGTATTTT. Amino acid sequence: CASSDGQTITDTQYF.